This T cell receptor beta chain comes out of a study of CD8 T cells in ankylosing spondylitis. This clonotype was recorded many times. Its target is not known. Preparation of TCR beta libraries was done by quantitative 5'-RACE with molecular barcodes. TCRdb re-analysed the 5' RACE reads in MiXCR, keeping a single row per CDR3 protein. The sample contains about 450,000 distinct CDR3 sequences, roughly 26% of which appear only once. CDR3 length: 15 residues. Germline CDR1 SEHNR, CDR2 FQNEAQ (reference sequence). V trimming: 6 bases; J trimming: 1 base; junction bases outside the gene matches: 4. Regarding the study as a whole: Significant enrichment of disease-linked clones was reportedly seen in matched ankylosing spondylitis synovial fluid. There were earlier reports of some motif variants in reactive arthritis synovial fluid and blood. About 8 highly homologous variants made up a TCR beta motif, and this motif appeared characteristic of ankylosing spondylitis blood.

The receptor was isolated from a male donor with ankylosing spondylitis. The sequenced sample was blood, either unsorted or a sorted T cell fraction (not recorded which). J is TRBJ2-2 and V is TRBV7-9; 8 bases match TRBD1. CDR3 DNA: TGTGCCAGCAGTCCCGGGACAGGGAACACCGGGGAGCTGTTTTTT. Translated: CASSPGTGNTGELFF.